Below, 21 T cell receptor beta chains from the same sample are listed, as sequenced in a study of cytomegalovirus exposure and HLA in healthy donors. It was with 60 Vbeta and 13 Jbeta primers that the PCR ran. TCRdb's copy holds only in-frame clones and misses some; the assay was immunoSEQ multiplex PCR. The repertoire has 200,000 or so clones, approximately 85% of them found once; the top ten carry 6.5%. The specimen sequenced was PBMCs. These TCRs come from a woman aged 45-59 years in good health and CMV-seropositive.

In its sample, this clone was seen once. The rearrangement uses TRBV27 and TRBJ2-1, with 10 bases lining up with TRBD1. From germline, CDR1 is MNHEY and CDR2 SMNVEV (reference sequence). Unmatched junction bases numbered 3, after V lost 3 bases and J lost 4 bases. The CDR3 spans 15 residues. This chain's CDR3 is CASSLEGQGYNEQFF. The CDR3 bases are TGTGCCAGCAGTTTGGAGGGACAGGGGTACAATGAGCAGTTCTTC.

The chain is built from TRBV5-1 and TRBJ2-1; TRBD2 aligns across 7 bases. This CDR3 contains 15 residues. CDR1 is SGHRS and CDR2 is YFSETQ in the germline V gene. The V gene end was trimmed by 1 base and the J gene end by 4 bases; junction bases not matched to a gene: 5. In DNA, the CDR3 is TGCGCCAGCAGCTTGTTGCGGGAGCATTACAATGAGCAGTTCTTC. Its protein is CASSLLREHYNEQFF.

The CDR3, as DNA: TGTGCCAGCAGCCCCGGACAGACTAACTATGGCTACACCTTC. Protein sequence: CASSPGQTNYGYTF. The chain combines TRBV7-8 with TRBJ1-2; D may be TRBD1 (6 bases). From germline, CDR1 is SGHVS and CDR2 FQNEAQ. The CDR3 contains 14 residues. Trimming took 5 bases from V and 0 from J, leaving 10 bases between them.

V and J are TRBV6-1 and TRBJ2-5; TRBD2 matches at 12 bases. Trimming removed 3 bases from V and 4 bases from J; junction bases left unmatched: 6. The CDR3 extends over 16 amino acids. Germline values: CDR1 MNHNS, CDR2 SASEGT. The CDR3 bases are TGTGCCAGCAGTGAGACTAGCGGGAGAGGGGGAGAGACCCAGTACTTC. It specifies CASSETSGRGGETQYF.

This clone showed up just a few times. The V and J genes are TRBV11-2 and TRBJ2-5, with TRBD2 matching over 11 bases. Germline values: CDR1 SGHAT, CDR2 FQNNGV. Losses at the gene ends were 4 bases for V and 1 base for J; bases not matched to a gene: 5. The CDR3 is 16 amino acids. In DNA form, the CDR3 reads TGTGCCAGCAGCTCTGCTCTAGCGGGAGGCCAAGAGACCCAGTACTTC. Protein: CASSSALAGGQETQYF.

The rearrangement links TRBV28 to TRBJ1-1; 8 bases agree with TRBD1. Germline lookup yields CDR1 MDHEN and CDR2 SYDVKM. Trimming took 5 bases from V and 6 from J; bases not matched to a gene: 8. The CDR3 runs to 14 residues. The CDR3: CASSPPGQGSEAFF. Written as DNA, the CDR3 is TGTGCCAGCAGTCCTCCTGGACAGGGCTCTGAAGCTTTCTTT.

The chain is built from TRBV28 and TRBJ2-5; the match to TRBD1 covers 11 bases. Germline V gene sequence: CDR1 MDHEN, CDR2 SYDVKM. V lost 4 bases to trimming and J lost 4 bases; unmatched junction nucleotides: 2. The CDR3 has 14 amino acids. The CDR3 DNA reads as TGTGCCAGCAGTTCCGGGACAGGGGGAGAGACCCAGTACTTC. Protein: CASSSGTGGETQYF.

The CDR3 loop reads CASSLGNEKLFF. As DNA, the CDR3 is TGTGCCAGCAGCCTCGGGAATGAAAAACTGTTTTTT. The chain couples TRBV5-6 to TRBJ1-4; the D is unclear. The CDR3 has 12 residues. Germline CDR1 is SGHDT and CDR2 is YYEEEE. Trimming stripped 4 bases from V and 5 bases from J, with 6 bases between.

This clone was detected a few times. The V gene is TRBV5-1, the J gene TRBJ1-1; weak D call: TRBD1 (5 bases). Between the trimmed V and J ends, which lost 4 bases and 0 bases, there was a span of 16 bases. The CDR3 runs 16 residues. CDR1 is SGHRS, CDR2 YFSETQ, per germline. CDR3 DNA sequence: TGCGCCAGCAGCAGGACACCCACCCCCATGAACACTGAAGCTTTCTTT. Amino acid sequence: CASSRTPTPMNTEAFF.

In this sample, this clone turned up a few times. The gene calls are TRBV7-6 and TRBJ2-7; the match to TRBD1 covers 7 bases. After removal of 5 bases from V and 3 bases from J, the junction contained 10 bases not matched to a gene. The CDR3 contains 15 residues. CDR1 is SGHVS, CDR2 FNYEAQ, per germline. CDR3 sequence (DNA): TGTGCCAGCAGCGAAGACGGGACAGCCATCTACGAGCAGTACTTC. It specifies CASSEDGTAIYEQYF. The full variable domain, in which reference TRBV7-6 and TRBJ2-7 provide the parts outside the CDR3, is GAGVSQSPRYKVTKRGQDVALRCDPISGHVSLYWYRQALGQGPEFLTYFNYEAQQDKSGLPNDRFSAERPEGSISTLTIQRTEQRDSAMYRCASSEDGTAIYEQYFGPGTRLTVT.

The V gene is TRBV27, the J gene TRBJ1-5; D possibly corresponds to TRBD1 (5 bases). The CDR3 length is 13 residues. Germline V gives CDR1 MNHEY, CDR2 SMNVEV (reference sequence). V dropped 5 bases and J dropped 5 bases, with 10 bases sitting between them. The CDR3 DNA is TGTGCCAGCAGTCAGGGAGGGGATCAGCCCCAGCATTTT. Its protein is CASSQGGDQPQHF.

The chain has TRBV7-9 and TRBJ1-1; 11 bases map to TRBD1. The CDR3 is 14 amino acids. V lost 0 bases to trimming and J lost 10 bases; unmatched junction nucleotides: 4. In germline, CDR1 is SEHNR, CDR2 FQNEAQ (reference sequence). The CDR3 sequence is CASSLAGTGGRAFF. The CDR3 nucleotides read TGTGCCAGCAGCTTAGCCGGGACAGGGGGTAGAGCTTTCTTT.

This chain links TRBV9 with TRBJ2-5; 8 bases map to TRBD2. The CDR3 runs 14 residues. Germline assignment: CDR1 SGDLS and CDR2 YYNGEE. V lost 4 bases and J lost 1; bases outside the gene matches: 3. CDR3 sequence reads: CASSRGGTQETQYF. The CDR3 region has the DNA TGTGCCAGCAGCCGGGGGGGGACCCAAGAGACCCAGTACTTC.

This sequence joins TRBV27 and TRBJ2-7; 7 positions match TRBD2. The junction had 6 bases not matched to a gene; V was cut back by 6 bases and J by 1 base. The germline CDR1 and CDR2 sequences are MNHEY and SMNVEV (reference sequence). The CDR3 is 14 amino acids. CDR3 loop: CASSRGSASYEQYF. The CDR3 coding sequence is TGTGCCAGCAGCCGCGGGAGTGCATCCTACGAGCAGTACTTC.

This clone was seen just once. The chain has TRBV7-2 and TRBJ1-4; 8 bases map to TRBD1. The CDR3 has 15 amino acids. Germline V CDR1 and CDR2: SGHTA, FQGNSA. J lost 10 bases, V lost 2 bases, and 9 bases had no gene match. CDR3 in amino acids: CASSLQGASLGKLFF. The CDR3 nucleotides read TGTGCCAGCAGCTTACAGGGGGCCTCCTTAGGAAAACTGTTTTTT.

As regards this clone: Mismatch with germline at one junction end may stem from a read error. This chain links TRBV28 with TRBJ2-6; TRBD2 is a possible D gene (7 bases). The CDR3 consists of 15 residues. CDR1 is MDHEN and CDR2 is SYDVKM in the germline V gene. The CDR3 protein is CASNSRGAEANGLTF. CDR3 DNA sequence: TGTGCCAGCAATTCCCGGGGGGCTGAGGCCAACGGCCTGACTTTC. Full variable domain (outside the CDR3, taken from reference TRBV28 and TRBJ2-6): DVKVTQSSRYLVKRTGEKVFLECVQDMDHENMFWYRQDPGLGLRLIYFSYDVKMKEKGDIPEGYSVSREKKERFSLILESASTNQTSMYLCASNSRGAEANGLTFGAGSRLTVL.

This rearrangement joins TRBV5-6 to TRBJ1-2; 8 bases are a match to TRBD1. The CDR3 totals 17 residues. The V segment lost 4 bases and the J segment 3 bases; nucleotides outside the gene matches: 14. Germline CDR1 and CDR2: SGHDT and YYEEEE. Written as DNA, the CDR3 is TGTGCCAGCAGCCCAGCTTGGAGAACGACAGGGGACTATGGCTACACCTTC. Amino acid sequence: CASSPAWRTTGDYGYTF.

The rearrangement uses TRBV6-5 and TRBJ2-7, with D tentatively TRBD2 (6 bases). This CDR3 has 15 amino acids. V was cut by 0 bases and J by 3 bases, with 12 bases left in between. Looked up from germline, CDR1 is MNHEY and CDR2 is SVGAGI. DNA of the CDR3: TGTGCCAGCAGTTACTCGGGGCGGCGGGACTACGAGCAGTACTTC. The encoded protein is CASSYSGRRDYEQYF.

The CDR3 is CASSLDQGANQPQHF. In DNA form, the CDR3 reads TGTGCCAGCAGCTTAGATCAGGGGGCGAATCAGCCCCAGCATTTT. The J gene is TRBJ1-5, the V gene TRBV11-2; 8 positions agree with TRBD1. This CDR3 has 15 residues. Trimming cost V 0 bases and J 4 bases; bases outside gene matches: 2. The germline V gene encodes CDR1 SGHAT and CDR2 FQNNGV.

The V and J genes are TRBV9 and TRBJ2-2; TRBD2 agrees at 12 bases. The CDR3 sequence is 17 residues long. The V segment lost 3 bases and the J segment 6 bases; nucleotides outside the gene matches: 9. Germline V gene lookup returns CDR1 SGDLS and CDR2 YYNGEE. CDR3 in DNA: TGTGCCAGCAGCGCAACCTCTAGCGGGAGGGCCGCCGGGGAGCTGTTTTTT. Translated, it gives CASSATSSGRAAGELFF.

CDR3 nucleotide sequence: TGTGCCAGCAGTGGGTCGACAGGCTTCACCGGGGAGCTGTTTTTT. Its translation: CASSGSTGFTGELFF. The V gene is TRBV25-1, the J gene TRBJ2-2; weak D call: TRBD1 (6 bases). Germline V CDR1 and CDR2: MGHDK, SYGVNS. Trimming stripped 4 bases from V and 4 bases from J, with 13 bases between. CDR3 length equals 15 residues.